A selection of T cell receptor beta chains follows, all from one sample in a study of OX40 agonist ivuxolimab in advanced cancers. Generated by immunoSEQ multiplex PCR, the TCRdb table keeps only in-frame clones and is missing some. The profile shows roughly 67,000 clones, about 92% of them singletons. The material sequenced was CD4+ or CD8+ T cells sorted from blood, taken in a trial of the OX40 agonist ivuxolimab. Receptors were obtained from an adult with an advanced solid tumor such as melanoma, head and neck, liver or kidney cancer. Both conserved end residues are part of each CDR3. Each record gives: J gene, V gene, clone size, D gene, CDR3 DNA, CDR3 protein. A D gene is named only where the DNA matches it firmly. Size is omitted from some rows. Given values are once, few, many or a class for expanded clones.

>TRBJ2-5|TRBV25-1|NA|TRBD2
TGTGCCAGCAGTGGGAGGGGACTAGCGGGAGAAGAGACCCAGTACTTC
CASSGRGLAGEETQYF
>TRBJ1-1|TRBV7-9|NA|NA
TGTGCCAGCAGCTTAGAGCTCTGGAGAGGGGGATCGAACACTGAAGCTTTCTTT
CASSLELWRGGSNTEAFF
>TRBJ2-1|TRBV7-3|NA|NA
TGTGCCAGCAGCTTAACAGGAGGACTGGACAATGAGCAGTTCTTC
CASSLTGGLDNEQFF
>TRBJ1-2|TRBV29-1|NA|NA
TGCAGCGCCCCTGAACCGGGCCCCTCTAACTATGGCTACACCTTC
CSAPEPGPSNYGYTF
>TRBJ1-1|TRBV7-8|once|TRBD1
TGTGCCAGCAGCCCCAGGGGGGAGTCGGCGGCTTTCTTT
CASSPRGESAAFF
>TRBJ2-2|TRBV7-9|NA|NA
TGTGCCAGCAGCATGACAGGGAACACCGGGGAGCTGTTTTTT
CASSMTGNTGELFF
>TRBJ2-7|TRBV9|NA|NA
TGTGCCAGCAGCGTAGGGGACGGATCCTACGAGCAGTACTTC
CASSVGDGSYEQYF
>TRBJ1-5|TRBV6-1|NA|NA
TGTGCCAGCAGTGATTTTAGGGAGAATCAGCCCCAGCATTTT
CASSDFRENQPQHF
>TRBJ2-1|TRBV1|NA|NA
TGCACCAGCAGCCGGGGACTAGCGGGAGTGATGGATGAGCAGTTCTTC
CTSSRGLAGVMDEQFF
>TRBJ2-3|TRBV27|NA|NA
TGTGCCAGCAGTTTAATCCACAGGTCTGGAGATACGCAGTATTTT
CASSLIHRSGDTQYF
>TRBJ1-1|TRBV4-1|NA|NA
TGCGCCAGCAGCACGAGGGGGGTGAACACTGAAGCTTTCTTT
CASSTRGVNTEAFF
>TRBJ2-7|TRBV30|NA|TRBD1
TGTGCCTGTCTCCGGACAGGGCTGAGCGAGCAGTACTTC
CACLRTGLSEQYF